These T cell receptor beta chains were read from a single sample in a study of cytomegalovirus exposure and HLA in healthy donors. Profiled with immunoSEQ multiplex PCR; TCRdb holds only in-frame clones, not every one. The sample yields 150,000 to 160,000 clones, more than 75% seen once. Sequencing was performed on PBMCs. Source of these receptors: a man younger than 45 in good health and CMV-seropositive. Each CDR3 is given with its conserved first and last residue. The D gene is left open where the match is weak. Where a row states a size, it is once, few, many or the class of an expanded clone; other rows omit it.

j_call clone_size d_call v_call cdr3_nt cdr3_aa
TRBJ2-5 . TRBD2 TRBV19 TGTGCCAGTAGTGGGGGGCGAGCGGGAGGGCCGGTGACCCAGTACTTC CASSGGRAGGPVTQYF
TRBJ1-2 . TRBD1 TRBV7-3 TGTGCCAGCAGCCCAGGGGGCGACCTTAACTATGGCTACACCTTC CASSPGGDLNYGYTF
TRBJ1-1 . TRBD1 TRBV18 TGTGCCAGCTCGTTCGGACAGGGTAACACTGAAGCTTTCTTT CASSFGQGNTEAFF
TRBJ2-5 . . TRBV13 TGTGCCAGCAGCTTACAGCGGCAACAAGAGACCCAGTACTTC CASSLQRQQETQYF
TRBJ2-3 few TRBD2 TRBV5-1 TGCGCCAGCAGCCGGCGGACTAGTCGGGGCACAGATACGCAGTATTTT CASSRRTSRGTDTQYF
TRBJ2-3 . TRBD1 TRBV28 TGTGCCAGCAGTTCCCAGACAGGGTGGGAGTATTTT CASSSQTGWEYF
TRBJ2-6 . . TRBV5-6 TGTGCCAGCAGCTTGGTGACAGCCGGGGCCAACGTCCTGACTTTC CASSLVTAGANVLTF
TRBJ2-3 . TRBD2 TRBV29-1 TGCAGCGCAAAGGGACTAGCGGGAGGGGGGCCAGATACGCAGTATTTT CSAKGLAGGGPDTQYF
TRBJ2-7 . TRBD1 TRBV11-1 TGTGCCAGCAGCTCTGACTCGGGACAGGGGGCCCGCTACGAGCAGTACTTC CASSSDSGQGARYEQYF
TRBJ2-3 . TRBD2 TRBV11-2 TGTGCCAGCAACAAGCGGACTAGCGGCACAGATACGCAGTATTTT CASNKRTSGTDTQYF
TRBJ2-2 . TRBD2 TRBV12-5 TGTGCTAGTGGGGTAGCGGGAGCCTCCGGGGAGCTGTTTTTT CASGVAGASGELFF
TRBJ2-2 . TRBD2 TRBV6-5 TGTGCCAGCAACTCCGCGGGAGCGGGGACCGGGGAGCTGTTTTTT CASNSAGAGTGELFF
TRBJ2-1 . . TRBV4-1 TGCGCCAGCAGCCACGAGGTGGGGGGTGAGCAGTTCTTC CASSHEVGGEQFF
TRBJ2-7 once . TRBV19 TGTGCCAGTAGTATAGATCGGGACTACGAGCAGTACTTC CASSIDRDYEQYF
TRBJ2-7 . TRBD1 TRBV2 TGTGCCAGCTTGGAAAGGACAGGGATTGGAGACGAGCAGTACTTC CASLERTGIGDEQYF
TRBJ2-1 . TRBD1 TRBV28 TGTGCCAGCAGTTTTTATGATTTGGGACAGGGGAAGCACAATGAGCAGTTCTTC CASSFYDLGQGKHNEQFF
TRBJ2-1 large . TRBV14 TGTGCCAGCAGCCAAGATCGTACGGGAGCGTTGTTCTTC CASSQDRTGALFF
TRBJ2-7 . TRBD1 TRBV30 TGTGCCTGGAGCCCGGGACAGGGGTACGAGCAGTACTTC CAWSPGQGYEQYF
TRBJ1-1 once . TRBV5-4 TGTGCCAGCAGCTTGATAATGCCAAGGAGCACTGAAGCTTTCTTT CASSLIMPRSTEAFF
TRBJ2-7 few TRBD2 TRBV12-5 TGTGCTAGTGGTTTGGATCCAGGACTAGCTGGTCACGGGGAGCAGTACTTC CASGLDPGLAGHGEQYF
TRBJ2-7 once . TRBV7-9 TGTGCCAGCAGCTCACCTAATCCACGCGTCGGCTCCTACGAGCAGTACTTC CASSSPNPRVGSYEQYF
TRBJ2-2 . TRBD1 TRBV4-1 TGCGCCAGCAGCCGATCGGACAGGGGAATAATCGGGGAGCTGTTTTTT CASSRSDRGIIGELFF
TRBJ1-5 . . TRBV28 TGTGCCAGCAGCCCTCATCCTGGGCAGGCGACCAATCAGCCCCAGCATTTT CASSPHPGQATNQPQHF
TRBJ2-5 . TRBD2 TRBV7-9 TGTGCCAGCAGCTCCGGGACTAACCGATACCAAGAGACCCAGTACTTC CASSSGTNRYQETQYF
TRBJ1-1 . . TRBV6-5 TGTGCCAGCAAGTTTCGACAGCAGAACACTGAAGCTTTCTTT CASKFRQQNTEAFF
TRBJ1-1 few . TRBV5-4 TGTGCCAGCAGAGTGGACAGGAACACTGAAGCTTTCTTT CASRVDRNTEAFF
TRBJ2-1 . . TRBV27 TGTGCCAGCAGCCCTACGTGGGCGAACAATGAGCAGTTCTTC CASSPTWANNEQFF
TRBJ1-1 few . TRBV6-5 TGTGCCAGCAGTTACCAGGAGGGAAACACTGAAGCTTTCTTT CASSYQEGNTEAFF
TRBJ1-2 . TRBD1 TRBV7-8 TGTGCCAGCAGCTTCGGGACAGGGGTGCGGGGCTACACCTTC CASSFGTGVRGYTF
TRBJ2-1 . TRBD2 TRBV2 TGTGCCAGCAGTCGCTCGACTAGCGGGAAATTAGATGAGCAGTTCTTC CASSRSTSGKLDEQFF
TRBJ2-2 . TRBD1 TRBV10-1 TGCGCCAGCAGTGAGTTATACCCGGGACAGGGGACCGGGGAGCTGTTTTTT CASSELYPGQGTGELFF
TRBJ2-7 . TRBD2 TRBV6-5 TGTGCCAGTCGAGGGACGGGAGGATCCTACGAGCAGTACTTC CASRGTGGSYEQYF
TRBJ2-3 . TRBD1 TRBV7-9 TGTGCCAGCAGCTTAGGGGCAGGGGGCGAGAATACGCAGTATTTT CASSLGAGGENTQYF
TRBJ2-1 . TRBD2 TRBV4-2 TGTGCCAGCAGCCAAGACCTCCCTCGAGCGGGAGGTCCTGATGAGCAGTTCTTC CASSQDLPRAGGPDEQFF
TRBJ1-2 . TRBD1 TRBV5-6 TGTGCCAGCAGCTGGGACAGGGGGGGCGGCTACACCTTC CASSWDRGGGYTF
TRBJ2-3 few TRBD2 TRBV5-1 TGCGCCAGCAGCACTAGCGGAGACACAGATACGCAGTATTTT CASSTSGDTDTQYF
TRBJ2-1 once TRBD1 TRBV18 TGTGCCAGCTCACCCAAGGGACAGGGGGCGGGTGAGCAGTTCTTC CASSPKGQGAGEQFF
TRBJ2-3 . TRBD2 TRBV28 TGTGCCAGCAGTTTATCCCAGGGACTAGCGGGAATTCTTAGCACAGATACGCAGTATTTT CASSLSQGLAGILSTDTQYF
TRBJ2-3 few TRBD1 TRBV28 TGTGCCAGCAGAACTCAGGGGGCAGGATCAGATACGCAGTATTTT CASRTQGAGSDTQYF
TRBJ2-1 . . TRBV7-2 TGTGCCAGCAGCCTCAGGTTTAGCTCCTACAATGAGCAGTTCTTC CASSLRFSSYNEQFF
TRBJ2-7 . . TRBV7-8 TGTGCCAGCAGCCCTACTGACTTCCAAGGCGAGCAGTACTTC CASSPTDFQGEQYF
TRBJ2-1 . TRBD2 TRBV7-9 TGTGCCAGCAGCTTTAACCCGGGACTAGCGGGAAACGGTGGCAATGAGCAGTTCTTC CASSFNPGLAGNGGNEQFF
TRBJ1-5 . . TRBV18 TGTGCCAGCTCACCAGGGCAAAATCAGCCCCAGCATTTT CASSPGQNQPQHF
TRBJ2-3 . . TRBV18 TGTGCCAGCTCACCAACAGCCACGGGCACAGATACGCAGTATTTT CASSPTATGTDTQYF
TRBJ2-7 . TRBD2 TRBV10-3 TGTGCCATCAGCAGAGGGACTAGCGGACCCGGCGAGCAGTACTTC CAISRGTSGPGEQYF